Below, 32 T cell receptor beta chains from the same sample are listed, as sequenced in a study of early stage breast cancer tumors. Clones were read by immunoSEQ multiplex PCR, and TCRdb kept only the in-frame ones, dropping some. This sample yields about 30,000 clones, of which around 70% are seen a single time; around 34% belongs to the top ten. The sequenced sample consisted of blood. The receptors derive from a person aged 50 to 59 with breast cancer.

This rearrangement joins TRBV5-4 to TRBJ2-1, with a weak D call TRBD2 (6 bases). Germline V gives CDR1 SGHNT, CDR2 YYREEE (reference sequence). The CDR3 has 15 residues. V was trimmed by 2 bases and J by 3 bases, leaving 12 bases between them. The CDR3 loop reads CASSLGASVYNEQFF. CDR3 sequence (DNA): TGTGCCAGCAGCTTAGGGGCTAGCGTCTACAATGAGCAGTTCTTC.

This clone was counted only a few times. This chain links TRBV4-1 with TRBJ1-1; D is ambiguous. Germline CDR1 MGHRA, CDR2 YSYEKL. The V end lost 1 base, the J end lost 1 base, and 13 bases lay between the germline ends. This CDR3 spans 16 amino acids. The CDR3: CASSQGRADSNTEAFF. In nucleotides, the CDR3 is TGCGCCAGCAGCCAAGGACGGGCTGACTCGAACACTGAAGCTTTCTTT.

This clone is classed as large. The rearrangement links TRBV6-4 to TRBJ1-2; the match to TRBD1 covers 9 bases. The germline CDR1 and CDR2 sequences are MRHNA and SNTAGT. The CDR3 contains 15 residues. V trimming: 8 bases; J trimming: 7 bases; junction bases outside the gene matches: 14. CDR3 in DNA: TGTGCCAGCTCGGCAACCGGGACAGGGATCTCTGGCTACACCTTC. Translating it yields CASSATGTGISGYTF.

This rearrangement joins TRBV19 to TRBJ1-4, with D possibly TRBD1 on 5 matching bases. CDR1 is LNHDA, CDR2 SQIVND, per germline (reference sequence). The CDR3 runs 13 residues. Between the trimmed V and J ends, which lost 7 bases and 8 bases, there was a span of 14 bases. In DNA, the CDR3 is TGTGCCAGTAAAAATCAGGGAGAAGAAAAACTGTTTTTT. Translating gives CASKNQGEEKLFF.

The rearrangement joins TRBV6-6 to TRBJ1-1, with unresolved D. The CDR3 consists of 12 residues. Germline CDR1 and CDR2: MNHNY and SVGAGI (reference sequence). Trimming stripped 1 base from V and 8 bases from J, with 8 bases between. The CDR3 loop reads CASSYYTTEAFF. CDR3 in DNA: TGTGCCAGCAGTTACTACACGACAGAAGCTTTCTTT.

CDR3 residues: CATSTSPAPQNEQFF. The CDR3, as DNA: TGTGCCACCAGCACCAGCCCAGCCCCCCAAAATGAGCAGTTCTTC. The rearrangement joins TRBV15 to TRBJ2-1; the D is unclear. This CDR3 has 15 amino acids. Trimming cost V 4 bases and J 7 bases, with 17 bases left between them. CDR1 is LNHNV and CDR2 is YYDKDF in the germline V gene (reference sequence).

This clone showed up just once. The rearrangement joins TRBV15 to TRBJ2-4; no clear D gene. The V and J ends lost 9 bases and 6 bases respectively, with 24 bases between them. The germline CDR1 and CDR2 sequences are LNHNV and YYDKDF (reference sequence). CDR3 length: 16 residues. The CDR3 coding sequence is TGTGCCACATCTACCCTTCAACCCGGTGGTAGAAACATTCAGTACTTC. This translates into CATSTLQPGGRNIQYF. Filled out from reference TRBV15 and TRBJ2-4, the complete variable domain reads DAMVIQNPRYQVTQFGKPVTLSCSQTLNHNVMYWYQQKSSQAPKLLFHYYDKDFNNEADTPDNFQSRRPNTSFCFLDIRSPGLGDTAMYLCATSTLQPGGRNIQYFGAGTRLSVL.

The chain combines TRBV5-1 with TRBJ1-5; 7 bases line up with TRBD1. CDR1 is SGHRS, CDR2 YFSETQ, per germline. The CDR3 length is 13 residues. Trimming at V came to 4 bases and at J to 5 bases, leaving 3 bases not matched to a gene. CDR3 amino acids: CASSTTGDQPQHF. In DNA, the CDR3 is TGCGCCAGCAGCACCACAGGGGATCAGCCCCAGCATTTT.

This clone was found a few times. V gene TRBV7-9 combines with J gene TRBJ2-1; D is undetermined. Germline V gene sequence: CDR1 SEHNR, CDR2 FQNEAQ (reference sequence). The CDR3 loop spans 12 amino acids. The V gene lost 3 bases and the J gene lost 8 bases, with 8 bases spanning the gap. CDR3 in amino acids: CASSFLYDEQFF. Here the CDR3 DNA reads TGTGCCAGCAGCTTCCTATACGATGAGCAGTTCTTC.

In the case of this clone: Germline is not matched at one junction end, which may reflect a read error. V usage is TRBV7-7 and J usage is TRBJ1-2; TRBD1 matches at 8 bases. CDR3 length equals 15 residues. Per germline, CDR1 SSHAT and CDR2 FNYEAQ (reference sequence). DNA for the CDR3: TGTGCTAGCAGCTTAGCGCCAGGGGGCTTCTATGGCTACACCTTC. Protein: CASSLAPGGFYGYTF.

This sequence joins TRBV15 and TRBJ2-5; the D is unclear. Trimming stripped 0 bases from V and 2 bases from J, with 7 bases between. The CDR3 is made up of 14 amino acids. Germline V lookup: CDR1 LNHNV, CDR2 YYDKDF (reference sequence). The CDR3 loop is CATSRDQQQETQYF. Written as DNA, the CDR3 is TGTGCCACCAGCAGAGATCAACAGCAAGAGACCCAGTACTTC.

The V gene is TRBV27, the J gene TRBJ2-1; 7 bases fit TRBD1. The CDR3 sequence is 17 residues long. The germline V gene encodes CDR1 MNHEY and CDR2 SMNVEV (reference sequence). Trimming took 4 bases from V and 8 from J; bases not matched to a gene: 17. The CDR3 loop is CASSSLPRGQIGDEQFF. In DNA, the CDR3 is TGTGCCAGCAGTTCCCTGCCTCGGGGACAGATAGGCGATGAGCAGTTCTTC.

The chain couples TRBV11-2 to TRBJ2-3; D might be TRBD1 (5 bases). V was clipped by 4 bases and J by 8 bases, with 16 bases between them. The CDR3 consists of 14 residues. Germline V gene sequence: CDR1 SGHAT, CDR2 FQNNGV. CDR3 amino acids: CASSSLDRLGTQYF. The CDR3 coding sequence is TGTGCCAGCAGCTCCCTCGACAGACTGGGTACGCAGTATTTT.

The chain combines TRBV12-5 with TRBJ1-1; 7 bases match TRBD1. Germline CDR1 is LGHNT and CDR2 is FRNRAP. CDR3 size: 19 residues. J was trimmed by 3 bases and V by 1 base; bases with no gene match: 17. The CDR3 sequence: CASGLGGTVRPPVYTEAFF. The DNA for the CDR3 is TGTGCTAGTGGTTTGGGGGGGACAGTCCGACCCCCAGTATACACTGAAGCTTTCTTT.

This clone was found once. J is TRBJ2-6 and V is TRBV19; D not certain. This CDR3 has 15 amino acids. V shed 5 bases and J shed 1 base, with 9 bases lying between them. CDR1 is LNHDA, CDR2 SQIVND, per germline (reference sequence). The CDR3 here is CASSLGLSGANVLTF. The CDR3 DNA reads TGTGCCAGTAGTTTGGGTTTATCTGGGGCCAACGTCCTGACTTTC. The whole variable domain, filled in from reference TRBV19 and TRBJ2-6, reads DGGITQSPKYLFRKEGQNVTLSCEQNLNHDAMYWYRQDPGQGLRLIYYSQIVNDFQKGDIAEGYSVSREKKESFPLTVTSAQKNPTAFYLCASSLGLSGANVLTFGAGSRLTVL.

This clone was seen once. CDR3 amino acids: CASSLEWTGGEETQYF. CDR3 bases: TGTGCCAGCAGCTTAGAATGGACAGGGGGGGAAGAGACCCAGTACTTC. J is TRBJ2-5 and V is TRBV7-2; 10 bases map to TRBD1. Germline CDR1 and CDR2: SGHTA and FQGNSA. After removal of 1 base from V and 3 bases from J, the junction contained 5 bases not matched to a gene. This CDR3 is 16 amino acids long.

The genes are TRBV18 and TRBJ2-7; D unclear. Germline CDR1 reads KGHSH; CDR2 reads LQKENI. CDR3 length: 13 residues. V gave up 0 bases and J gave up 3 bases, with 6 bases separating them. CDR3 sequence: CASSPPLNYEQYF. CDR3 in DNA: TGTGCCAGCTCACCACCCTTAAACTACGAGCAGTACTTC.

This chain links TRBV19 with TRBJ1-2; maybe TRBD1 (5 bases). The V gene lost 4 bases and the J gene lost 3 bases, with 15 bases spanning the gap. This CDR3 has 15 residues. Germline assignment: CDR1 LNHDA and CDR2 SQIVND (reference sequence). The CDR3 DNA follows: TGTGCCAGTAGTACCCAAGCAGGGCCCCACTATGGCTACACCTTC. Protein product: CASSTQAGPHYGYTF. The whole variable domain, filled in from reference TRBV19 and TRBJ1-2, reads DGGITQSPKYLFRKEGQNVTLSCEQNLNHDAMYWYRQDPGQGLRLIYYSQIVNDFQKGDIAEGYSVSREKKESFPLTVTSAQKNPTAFYLCASSTQAGPHYGYTFGSGTRLTVV.

The chain recombines TRBV5-6 with TRBJ1-3; a weak D match, TRBD1 (5 bases). V was shortened by 6 bases and J by 4 bases, with 20 bases between the two germline ends. The V gene's germline CDR1 is SGHDT and CDR2 YYEEEE. The CDR3 spans 16 residues. The DNA for the CDR3 is TGTGCCAGCAAACTTGGCCCCAGGGTGGACGGAAACACCATATATTTT. This codes for CASKLGPRVDGNTIYF.

The chain carries TRBV19 and TRBJ2-7; weak D call: TRBD2 (7 bases). This CDR3 has 14 residues. CDR1 is LNHDA, CDR2 SQIVND, per germline (reference sequence). Trimming shortened V by 3 bases and J by 2 bases, and 11 bases separated the two germline ends. The CDR3 bases are TGTGCCAGTAGTATTAGGGGGAGGGCCTACGAGCAGTACTTC. This gives the protein CASSIRGRAYEQYF.

The rearrangement links TRBV27 to TRBJ2-1; TRBD2 matches at 10 bases. The germline V gene encodes CDR1 MNHEY and CDR2 SMNVEV (reference sequence). V gave up 5 bases and J gave up 4 bases; unmatched junction bases: 14. The CDR3 runs to 18 residues. This chain's CDR3 is CASSDLGLAGAKYNEQFF. As DNA, the CDR3 is TGTGCCAGCAGTGACCTCGGGCTAGCGGGAGCAAAATACAATGAGCAGTTCTTC.

The gene calls are TRBV5-6 and TRBJ2-7; no definite D call. Between the trimmed V and J ends, which lost 0 bases and 8 bases, there was a span of 9 bases. The CDR3 consists of 12 residues. Germline lookup yields CDR1 SGHDT and CDR2 YYEEEE. CDR3 sequence reads: CASSLDAAQQYF. In DNA, the CDR3 is TGTGCCAGCAGCTTGGACGCGGCACAGCAGTACTTC.

The CDR3 DNA follows: TGTGCCAGCACCGTTTATAAGGAAGGAGAAAAACTGTTTTTT. It specifies CASTVYKEGEKLFF. The chain links TRBV7-9 to TRBJ1-4; no firm D call. The CDR3 consists of 14 residues. The germline V and J ends were trimmed by 7 bases and 8 bases, with 17 bases remaining between them. Germline loops: CDR1 SEHNR, CDR2 FQNEAQ (reference sequence).

This chain joins TRBV7-8 and TRBJ2-5; 7 bases map to TRBD1. The CDR3 length is 13 residues. Germline V gene data show CDR1 as SGHVS and CDR2 as FQNEAQ. J gave up 3 bases and V 7 bases, and 5 bases lay outside the gene matches. The CDR3 DNA reads TGTGCCAGCACCGGACAGGCCGAAGAGACCCAGTACTTC. Protein product: CASTGQAEETQYF. Filled out from reference TRBV7-8 and TRBJ2-5, the complete variable domain reads GAGVSQSPRYKVAKRGQDVALRCDPISGHVSLFWYQQALGQGPEFLTYFQNEAQLDKSGLPSDRFFAERPEGSVSTLKIQRTQQEDSAVYLCASTGQAEETQYFGPGTRLLVL.

There are a few counts of this clone. V is TRBV11-2 and J is TRBJ1-1; 8 bases match TRBD1. CDR1 and CDR2 from the germline V gene are SGHAT and FQNNGV. The CDR3 contains 16 residues. J lost 5 bases, V lost 2 bases, and 10 bases had no gene match. The CDR3 coding sequence is TGTGCCAGCAGCTTACTTATTGGACAGGGTGGAACTGAAGCTTTCTTT. This codes for CASSLLIGQGGTEAFF.

J is TRBJ2-1 and V is TRBV5-6, with D unclear. This CDR3 comprises 14 residues. CDR1 is SGHDT, CDR2 YYEEEE, per germline. V lost 0 bases to trimming and J lost 4 bases, with 8 bases between them. The CDR3 DNA follows: TGTGCCAGCAGCTTGGGACAATATTACAATGAGCAGTTCTTC. As protein: CASSLGQYYNEQFF.

The rearrangement joins TRBV29-1 to TRBJ1-3; no reliable D call. Germline CDR1 SQVTM, CDR2 ANQGSEA. The length of the CDR3 is 13 residues. Between the trimmed V and J ends, which lost 6 bases and 0 bases, there was a span of 9 bases. The CDR3 reads CSVQRDSGNTIYF. CDR3 sequence (DNA): TGCAGCGTGCAACGGGACTCTGGAAACACCATATATTTT.

V usage is TRBV5-1 and J usage is TRBJ2-1; 7 positions match TRBD2. J gave up 9 bases and V 5 bases, and 11 bases lay outside the gene matches. Germline-derived CDR1 and CDR2 are SGHRS and YFSETQ. The CDR3 length is 14 residues. CDR3 in amino acids: CASSAPGGGVEQFF. CDR3 DNA sequence: TGCGCCAGCAGTGCTCCGGGAGGAGGTGTTGAGCAGTTCTTC.

The chain couples TRBV11-2 to TRBJ2-2, with D perhaps matching TRBD2 (5 bases). There are 15 residues in the CDR3. The germline CDR1 and CDR2 sequences are SGHAT and FQNNGV. The germline V and J ends were trimmed by 0 bases and 6 bases, with 11 bases remaining between them. CDR3 nucleotides: TGTGCCAGCAGCTTAGAGCCCAACGGGGCCGGGGAGCTGTTTTTT. This codes for CASSLEPNGAGELFF.

The chain joins TRBV18 to TRBJ1-1; TRBD1 matches at 7 bases. V was pared by 6 bases and J by 0 bases, with 10 bases of the junction left unmatched. Germline V gene sequence: CDR1 KGHSH, CDR2 LQKENI. This CDR3 has 16 amino acids. For the CDR3, the DNA is TGTGCCAGCTCTCTCTTGACAGGGCAAATGAACACTGAAGCTTTCTTT. Its translation is CASSLLTGQMNTEAFF.

The chain uses TRBV5-6 and TRBJ2-7, with D possibly being TRBD1 (6 bases). The CDR3 consists of 15 residues. V was trimmed by 1 base and J by 1 base, leaving 12 bases between them. Germline CDR1 is SGHDT and CDR2 is YYEEEE. CDR3 sequence: CASSLTGTKSYEQYF. The DNA for the CDR3 is TGTGCCAGCAGCTTGACAGGGACAAAATCCTACGAGCAGTACTTC.

J is TRBJ2-6 and V is TRBV4-1, with no clear D. Trimming took off 0 bases at V and 0 bases at J, with 9 bases between the two ends. CDR3 length: 17 residues. CDR1 and CDR2 (germline): MGHRA, YSYEKL. The CDR3, as DNA: TGCGCCAGCAGCCAAGATCATATAGACTCTGGGGCCAACGTCCTGACTTTC. It codes for CASSQDHIDSGANVLTF.